This TCR beta chain was captured by sequencing in a study of OX40 agonist ivuxolimab in advanced cancers. For the study at large: The study reported partial responses in three patients: one hepatocellular carcinoma, two cutaneous melanoma. Study-wide results and caveats: Among the lowest peripheral clonal expansion occurred in 0.1-3.0 mg/kg partial responders. Dose levels from 0.1 to 3.0 mg/kg saw CD4+ and CD8+ blood T cells expand clonally by week 6.

On this clone itself: Its specificity is not known.

TCRdb's table, derived via immunoSEQ multiplex PCR, lists solely in-frame clones and lacks some. The repertoire holds about 50,000 clones, with approximately 80% as singletons. The germline V gene has CDR1 SGHAT and CDR2 FQNNGV. This CDR3 comprises 15 residues. J lost 5 bases, V lost 1 base, and 3 bases had no gene match. Exclusion applied to patients with autoimmune disease history or systemic immunosuppression. The receptor comes from an adult with an advanced solid tumor such as melanoma, head and neck, liver or kidney cancer. The sample was CD4+ or CD8+ T cells sorted from blood, taken in a trial of the OX40 agonist ivuxolimab. The genes are TRBV11-2 and TRBJ1-5, with 9 positions matching TRBD1. CDR3 DNA sequence: TGTGCCAGCAGCTTAGGGGGACAGGGTTATCAGCCCCAGCATTTT. Its protein product is CASSLGGQGYQPQHF.